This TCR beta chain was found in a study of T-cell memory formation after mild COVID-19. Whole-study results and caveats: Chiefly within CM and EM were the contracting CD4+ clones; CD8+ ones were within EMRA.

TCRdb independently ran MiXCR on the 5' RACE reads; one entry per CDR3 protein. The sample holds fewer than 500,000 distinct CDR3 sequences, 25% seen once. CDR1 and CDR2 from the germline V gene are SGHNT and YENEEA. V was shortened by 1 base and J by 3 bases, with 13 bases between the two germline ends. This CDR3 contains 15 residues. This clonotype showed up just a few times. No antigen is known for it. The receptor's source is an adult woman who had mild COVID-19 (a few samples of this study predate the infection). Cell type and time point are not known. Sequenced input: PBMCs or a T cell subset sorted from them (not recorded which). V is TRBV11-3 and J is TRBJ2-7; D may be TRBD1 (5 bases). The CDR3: CASSLVTVGHYEQYF. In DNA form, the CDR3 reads TGTGCCAGCAGCTTAGTTACTGTGGGGCACTACGAGCAGTACTTC.